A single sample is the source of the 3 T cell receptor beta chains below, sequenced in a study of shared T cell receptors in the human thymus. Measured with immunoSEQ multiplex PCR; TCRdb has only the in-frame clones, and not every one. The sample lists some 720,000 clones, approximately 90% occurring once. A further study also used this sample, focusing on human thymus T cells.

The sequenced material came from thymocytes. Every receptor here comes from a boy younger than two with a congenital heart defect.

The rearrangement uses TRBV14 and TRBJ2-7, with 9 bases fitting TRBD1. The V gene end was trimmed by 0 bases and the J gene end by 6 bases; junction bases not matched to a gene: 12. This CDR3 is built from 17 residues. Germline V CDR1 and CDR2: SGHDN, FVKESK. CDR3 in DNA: TGTGCCAGCAGCCAAGAGGGGACAGGGCCCGAGCTACTCGAGCAGTACTTC. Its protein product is CASSQEGTGPELLEQYF. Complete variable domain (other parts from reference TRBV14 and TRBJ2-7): EAGVTQFPSHSVIEKGQTVTLRCDPISGHDNLYWYRRVMGKEIKFLLHFVKESKQDESGMPNNRFLAERTGGTYSTLKVQPAELEDSGVYFCASSQEGTGPELLEQYFGPGTRLTVT.

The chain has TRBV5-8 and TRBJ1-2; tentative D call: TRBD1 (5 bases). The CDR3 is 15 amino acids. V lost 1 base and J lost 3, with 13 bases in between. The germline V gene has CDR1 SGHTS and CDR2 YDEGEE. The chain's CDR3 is CASSLLIGGYYGYTF. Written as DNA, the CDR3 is TGTGCCAGCAGCTTGTTAATCGGGGGTTACTATGGCTACACCTTC. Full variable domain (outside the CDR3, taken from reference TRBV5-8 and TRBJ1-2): EAGVTQSPTHLIKTRGQQATLRCSPISGHTSVYWYQQALGLGLQFLLWYDEGEERNRGNFPPRFSGRQFPNYSSELNVNALELEDSALYLCASSLLIGGYYGYTFGSGTRLTVV.

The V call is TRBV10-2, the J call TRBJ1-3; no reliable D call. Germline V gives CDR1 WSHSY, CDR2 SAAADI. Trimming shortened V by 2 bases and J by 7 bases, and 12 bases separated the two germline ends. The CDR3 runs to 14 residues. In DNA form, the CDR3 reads TGCGCCAGCAGTGAGGACCGGGTTGGGAACACCATATATTTT. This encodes CASSEDRVGNTIYF.